This T cell receptor (beta chain) was observed in a study of cytomegalovirus exposure and HLA in healthy donors (dated by TCRdb to between 2016 and 2019). With regard to the full study: An earlier analysis of about 530 of the donors reported 276 Gb of sequence data and 90 million to 120 million unique TCR beta sequences obtained from about 180 million T cells. An early release covering approximately 600 HLA-typed donors comprised roughly 300 gigabases of sequencing data and around 85 million unique TCR sequences. Among the roughly 390 genotyped donors, around 81% belonged to the genetic ancestry cluster associated with self-reported Caucasian donors. The study aimed to test whether signatures of past pathogen exposure could be identified by cataloging public T cell receptors. The study profiled the T cell repertoires of under 700 subjects by immunosequencing and related them to cytomegalovirus serostatus. In addition to the first cohort of 666 subjects, a separate validation cohort of approximately 130 different subjects was used. The study combined high-throughput TCR immunosequencing, statistical association of individual TCRs with disease status, and machine learning to predict cytomegalovirus infection status. A later analysis re-examined previously published TCR beta repertoires from hundreds of donors and added high-resolution HLA genotyping to investigate patterns of TCR occurrence. In the later analysis, no new phenotypic data were used to find candidate immune exposures; instead, reliance was placed on TCR beta sequences and their occurrence across donors. An earlier analysis of 500 to 650 of the donors applied high-throughput TCR beta sequencing to assess whether each TCR beta V gene segment acted as functional or pseudogenic. Alongside the repertoire data, information on donor age, sex, ethnicity and CMV serostatus was compiled. A later genetic analysis took genome-wide SNP genotypes for about 60% of the roughly 670 donors and used that subset as a discovery cohort. All discovery cohort repertoires had been generated using a single sequencing platform. HLA typing covered class I and class II loci at four-digit resolution. Typing coverage varied by locus: about 620-630 donors for A, B, C, DRB1 and DQB1; more than 500 for DQA1; about 570 for DPA1; about 450 for DPB1. Four to six DR-DQ haplotypes were handled as single units for association and clustering because linkage in the cohort was strong. Among a few hundred genotyped donors of the cohort, an average of about 240,000 unique TCR beta nucleotide sequences were sequenced per donor, around 20% of them non-productive. General conclusions and limits of the study: The only immune exposure information available for the cohort was CMV serostatus. In both the original and validation cohorts, the classifier was reported to diagnose cytomegalovirus status with high specificity and sensitivity. The earlier analysis of about 600 of the donors excluded some 15 rarely observed V segments, including chromosome 9 orphons, because counts were too low. In a later genetic analysis, fewer N-insertions in productive TCRs were reported among donors in an Asian-associated ancestry cluster than the approximately 710-donor mean. A further reported finding was that TCR beta sequences accurately predicted the HLA-A and HLA-B alleles for most subjects in the first cohort. V-gene and J-gene trimming of TCR beta chains was associated with a missense DCLRE1C variant in a later genetic analysis, and the association was replicated in an independent cohort. Linkage disequilibrium might explain the correlated functional status among segregating V segments, but an unknown experimental factor could not be ruled out. Three of the identified cytomegalovirus-associated TCR beta chains were confirmed in vitro to be specific for cytomegalovirus antigens. In a later analysis, HLA-associated TCR beta chains were found to be more clonally expanded and to have lower generation probabilities than equally common non-associated chains. Most TCR sequences were seen in very few donors, while some public TCRs were found in many individuals. Specific HLA alleles were associated with 15,000 to 20,000 TCR beta sequences at a false discovery rate of 0.05 in a later analysis. Assigning TCR associations to individual alleles was difficult when HLA alleles, especially DR and DQ, strongly co-occurred. In an earlier analysis of some 540 of the donors, most TCR beta V segments appeared in productive rearrangements about 90% or about 30% of the time, broadly matching IMGT annotations. Most CMV-associated TCR beta chains appeared to be HLA-restricted in a later analysis, and the HLA associations seemed to be driven largely by CMV exposure. In a later analysis, the rate of TCR association differed among HLA loci, with DRB1 alleles having the most associated TCRs and HLA-C alleles having the fewest. According to a later analysis, parvovirus B19, influenza, CMV and Epstein-Barr virus appeared linked to several top co-occurrence clusters. Presence/absence analyses assumed roughly uniform sequencing depth across donors, an assumption that may not hold. The cohort was sequenced for TCR beta chains only, and without alpha or paired-chain data the features that could be detected were limited. Because some donors lacked HLA typing at each locus, the association tests relied only on the typed subset. The authors suggested that the approach could potentially be generalized to other disease states and immunological phenotypes. A total of 150 or so TCR beta chains were listed by the study as associated with cytomegalovirus. Some IMGT-functional V segments, including TRBV6-2 and TRBV6-3, could not be told apart with the 87-base-pair reads, so those segments were excluded. The sequencing pipeline was judged likely to have produced a cluster of highly shared sequence variants as a technical artifact.

The protocol used for the library was the immunoSEQ multiplex PCR assay. For the multiplex PCR, a mixture combining 60 forward primers for TCR Vbeta segments and 13 reverse primers for TCR Jbeta segments was used. The CDR3 region of rearranged TCR beta genes was amplified from genomic DNA by a multiplex PCR assay. The amplified TCR beta libraries were sequenced on the Illumina HiSeq System as 87-base-pair reads. As for the original processing: Across the roughly 640 repertoires, a later analysis counted approximately 75 million unique TCR beta chains, approximately 10 million of which were shared by at least two donors. To remove PCR and sequencing errors, raw reads were error-corrected and collapsed into unique sequences using a nearest-neighbor algorithm that merged closely related sequences. V, D and J gene segments were assigned by aligning CDR3 sequences to IMGT reference sequences. For a sequence to be retained, at least a six-nucleotide match to both a V gene segment and a J gene segment was required. A rearrangement counted as productive if the CDR3 had no stop codons and remained in frame with V and J, and every other rearrangement counted as non-productive. CDR3 was defined according to IMGT convention as the region running from the second conserved V-encoded cysteine to the conserved J-encoded phenylalanine. In an earlier analysis of 587 of the donors, sequences lacking an unambiguous match to a single V gene segment were excluded. An earlier analysis of over 450 of the donors classified V segments as functional when productive rearrangements were above 56.7% and as segregating when the standard deviation between donors was above 5%. A statistical classification framework was built to diagnose cytomegalovirus status from the catalog of TCR beta chain sequences. A later analysis assigned V and J genes by comparing TCR nucleotide sequences with IMGT/GENE-DB human TR gene sequences. Using the TCRdist pipeline, a later analysis assigned CDR3 sequences along with most-parsimonious VDJ recombination scenarios. A later analysis defined each TCR beta chain by its CDR3 amino acid sequence plus V-gene family, and excluded reads lacking a unique V-gene family. To address suspected cross-contamination and a sequencing artifact, a later analysis removed 550 to 750 highly shared, low-generation-probability nucleotide sequences. In a later analysis, a clonal expansion index was calculated for each public chain from normalized within-repertoire ranks of inferred template counts. A later analysis computed generation probabilities with a VDJ recombination model fitted to out-of-frame rearrangements, and checked the results against IGoR. In a later analysis, hypergeometric tests were used to score TCR-TCR, TCR-HLA and TCR-CMV co-occurrence, with a repertoire-size bias correction applied to TCR pairs. False discovery rates were estimated in a later analysis by permuting HLA or CMV assignments 20 times. In a later analysis, co-occurring TCRs were grouped using DBSCAN, with TCRdist sequence similarity added in when clustering inside HLA-allele-positive subsets. For co-occurrence clustering, repertoires with fewer than 30,000 or more than 120,000 public chains were excluded, along with about five repertoires with anomalous nucleotide sharing. Sourced from immuneACCESS, this table was stored by TCRdb with only in-frame sequences that have V and J called. A share of the clones is absent; for the studies checked, an unresolved V gene accounts for under half, and the remainder has no known explanation. V and J calls and clone size are those listed in that table; D and trimming were worked out from the DNA. For this sample the table gives 150,000 or so clones, of which 74% were detected only once. 2.1% of the sample belongs to the ten largest clones.

Trimming leaves V shorter by 2 bases and J shorter by 4 bases, with the junction holding 5 bases beyond the gene matches. CDR1 SGHRS and CDR2 YFSETQ were looked up in the germline V gene. Reading from cysteine to phenylalanine, the CDR3 counts 16 amino acids. Of the read, only the CDR3 DNA is kept; its 48 bases are in frame from base 1. The cohort was made up of about 610 healthy bone marrow donors. At the time of sampling, all cohort members were nominally healthy, though unrecorded immune exposures were likely present. The donor tested CMV seronegative, placing the donor among the approximately 360 seronegative members of the cohort. Every donor gave a peripheral blood sample, and the peripheral blood mononuclear cells from that sample were used for TCR beta sequencing. Genomic DNA extraction from the blood cell samples was performed with the Qiagen DNeasy Blood Extraction Kit. About this clone itself: What antigen it recognizes has not been identified. One base away there is no much larger clone; base qualities are not given.

The sequencing sample was made of PBMCs. The V and J segments used are TRBV5-1 and TRBJ2-2, with 10 junctional bases fitting TRBD2. The TCR originated in a man aged 30 to 45 in good health and CMV-seronegative. The DNA sequence is given as TGCGCCAGCAGCTTTTGGACTAGCGGAGTCACCGGGGAGCTGTTTTTT. This gives the protein CASSFWTSGVTGELFF.